A selection of T cell receptor beta chains follows, all from one sample in a study of shared clonotypes between healthy human individuals. Generated by immunoSEQ multiplex PCR, the TCRdb table keeps only in-frame clones and is missing some. The data contain a few million clones, more than 80% of them singletons. The sample consisted of naive CD4+ T cells sorted from blood. The receptors shown here come from a man aged 18 to 35 in good health. CDR3s leave out the opening cysteine and the closing phenylalanine or tryptophan. Expanded clones get a size class; other rows say once, few or many, or leave the size out.

clone size: -; V gene: TRBV18; CDR3 protein: ASSPPASGYNEQF
clone size: once; V gene: TRBV28; CDR3 protein: ASSPRWTGPGPLH
clone size: -; V gene: TRBV19; CDR3 protein: ASSNEANSGANVLT
clone size: -; V gene: TRBV25-1; CDR3 protein: ASSETSGEYNEQF
clone size: -; V gene: TRBV19; CDR3 protein: ASSTGRTSGGALDTQY
clone size: once; V gene: TRBV5-1; CDR3 protein: ASSSGPDRGEKLF
clone size: once; V gene: TRBV6-1; CDR3 protein: ASSAGGLAGGRSTDTQY
clone size: -; V gene: TRBV25-1; CDR3 protein: ASSGGQGGQPQH
clone size: -; V gene: TRBV7-9; CDR3 protein: ASSLDLGLGELF
clone size: -; V gene: TRBV27; CDR3 protein: ASSPLGQPSYEQY
clone size: -; V gene: TRBV5-1; CDR3 protein: ASSLVGSGANVLT
clone size: -; V gene: TRBV5-4; CDR3 protein: ASSSGTVRETQY
clone size: -; V gene: TRBV2; CDR3 protein: ASSVEGDSNQPQH
clone size: once; V gene: TRBV5-4; CDR3 protein: ASSKDRSGGNEQF
clone size: -; V gene: TRBV2; CDR3 protein: ASSPRGTGGYNEQF
clone size: -; V gene: TRBV6-5; CDR3 protein: ASSYRWGEAF
clone size: -; V gene: TRBV14; CDR3 protein: ASSARTGGAETQY
clone size: -; V gene: TRBV4-2; CDR3 protein: ASSQEISTGGSYQETQY
clone size: -; V gene: TRBV10-3; CDR3 protein: ATGVATNEKLF
clone size: few; V gene: TRBV18; CDR3 protein: ASSPIGQQATNTIY
clone size: once; V gene: TRBV7-9; CDR3 protein: ASSLGRGREVYEQY
clone size: -; V gene: TRBV19; CDR3 protein: ASSIAGGNNQPQH
clone size: -; V gene: TRBV6-1; CDR3 protein: ASTGEGGTYGYT
clone size: -; V gene: TRBV9; CDR3 protein: ASSAPGQGKTETQY
clone size: -; V gene: TRBV5-1; CDR3 protein: ASSLAGLALDEQF
clone size: once; V gene: TRBV6-5; CDR3 protein: ASSYRDQGAYEQY
clone size: -; V gene: TRBV5-1; CDR3 protein: ASSIETGGNTEAF
clone size: -; V gene: TRBV6-5; CDR3 protein: ASSHEGSGGELF
clone size: -; V gene: TRBV2; CDR3 protein: ASTQGGRLGYT
clone size: once; V gene: TRBV6-4; CDR3 protein: ASSDSGGSTLNEQF
clone size: -; V gene: TRBV5-5; CDR3 protein: ASSVSGPPNTGELF